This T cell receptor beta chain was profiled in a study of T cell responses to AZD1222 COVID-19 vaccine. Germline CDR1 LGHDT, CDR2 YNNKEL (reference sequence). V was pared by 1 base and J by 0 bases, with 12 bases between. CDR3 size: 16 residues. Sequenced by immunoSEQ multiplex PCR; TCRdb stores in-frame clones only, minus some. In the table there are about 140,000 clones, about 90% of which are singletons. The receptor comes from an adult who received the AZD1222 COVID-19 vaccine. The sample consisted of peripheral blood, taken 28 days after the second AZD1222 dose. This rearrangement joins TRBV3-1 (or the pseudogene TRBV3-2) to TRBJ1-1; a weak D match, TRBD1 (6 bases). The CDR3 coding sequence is TGTGCCAGCAGCCAAGGGACAGCGAGCATGAACACTGAAGCTTTCTTT. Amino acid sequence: CASSQGTASMNTEAFF.